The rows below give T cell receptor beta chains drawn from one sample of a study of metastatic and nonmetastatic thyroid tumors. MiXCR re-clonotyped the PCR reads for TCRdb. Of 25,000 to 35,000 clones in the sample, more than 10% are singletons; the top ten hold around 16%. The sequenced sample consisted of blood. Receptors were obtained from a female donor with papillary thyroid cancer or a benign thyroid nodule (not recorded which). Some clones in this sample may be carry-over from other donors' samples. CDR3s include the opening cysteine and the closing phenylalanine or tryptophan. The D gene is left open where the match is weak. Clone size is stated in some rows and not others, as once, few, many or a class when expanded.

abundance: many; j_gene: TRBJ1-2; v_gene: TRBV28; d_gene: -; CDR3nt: TGTGCCAGCAAAACAGGGCGGGGGTACACCTTC; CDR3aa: CASKTGRGYTF
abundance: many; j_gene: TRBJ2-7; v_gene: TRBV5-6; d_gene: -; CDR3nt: TGTGCCAGCAGCCCGGGGACCTCTCCCCACGAGCAGTACTTC; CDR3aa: CASSPGTSPHEQYF
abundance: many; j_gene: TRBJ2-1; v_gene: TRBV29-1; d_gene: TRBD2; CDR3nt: TGCAGCGTTGAGATTTATACTAGCGCGAACAATGAGCAGTTCTTC; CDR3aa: CSVEIYTSANNEQFF
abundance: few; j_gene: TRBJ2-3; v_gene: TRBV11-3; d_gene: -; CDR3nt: TGTGCCAGCACAGAAGCGGACCACACAGATACGCAGTATTTT; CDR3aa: CASTEADHTDTQYF
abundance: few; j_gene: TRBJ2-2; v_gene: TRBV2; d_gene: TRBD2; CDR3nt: TGTGCCAGCAGGATAAGTAGCGGGAGTGGCACCGGGGAGCTGTTTTTT; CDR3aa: CASRISSGSGTGELFF
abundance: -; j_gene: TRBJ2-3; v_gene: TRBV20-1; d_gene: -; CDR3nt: TGCAGTGCCATCATCACAGATACGCAGTATTTT; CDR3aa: CSAIITDTQYF
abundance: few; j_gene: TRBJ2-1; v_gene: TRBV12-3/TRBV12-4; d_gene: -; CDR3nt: TGTGCCAGCAGTTTGATCCTCAATGAGCAGTTCTTC; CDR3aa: CASSLILNEQFF
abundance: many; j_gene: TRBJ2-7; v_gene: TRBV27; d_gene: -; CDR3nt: TGTGCCAGCAGTTTATCAGGGGAGTTGAACGAGCAGTACTTC; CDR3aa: CASSLSGELNEQYF
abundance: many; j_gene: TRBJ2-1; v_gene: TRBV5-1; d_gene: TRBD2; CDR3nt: TGCGCCAGCAGCTTGGGGGCGGGAGGTGAGAGGAATGAGCAGTTCTTC; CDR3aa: CASSLGAGGERNEQFF
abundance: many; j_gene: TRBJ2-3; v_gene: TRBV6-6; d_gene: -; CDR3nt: TGTGCCAGCAGTTATACGCGGGTGGGAACAGATACGCAGTATTTT; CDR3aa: CASSYTRVGTDTQYF
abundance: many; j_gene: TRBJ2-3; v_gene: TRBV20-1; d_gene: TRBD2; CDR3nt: TGCAGTGCTAGCGACCCTAGGGGTAGCGGGAGTAACACAGATACGCAGTATTTT; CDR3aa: CSASDPRGSGSNTDTQYF
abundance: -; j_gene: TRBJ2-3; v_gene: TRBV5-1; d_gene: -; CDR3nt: TGCGCCAGCAGCTTGGACGGTCTGGGAGATACGCAGTATTTT; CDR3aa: CASSLDGLGDTQYF
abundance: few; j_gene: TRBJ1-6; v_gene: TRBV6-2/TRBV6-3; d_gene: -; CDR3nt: TGTGCCAGCCGTTCCTCGGAGAGGGCGAGCTCACCCCTCCACTTT; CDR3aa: CASRSSERASSPLHF
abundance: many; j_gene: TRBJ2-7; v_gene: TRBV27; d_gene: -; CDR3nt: TGTGCCAGCAGTTTTTCACCGGGACCGGTCTCCTACGAGCAGTACTTC; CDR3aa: CASSFSPGPVSYEQYF
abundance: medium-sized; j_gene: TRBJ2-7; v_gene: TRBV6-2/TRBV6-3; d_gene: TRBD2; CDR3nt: TGTGCCAGCAGTTACCCCACGGGACTAGCGGGAGGGTGCGAGCAGTACTTC; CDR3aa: CASSYPTGLAGGCEQYF
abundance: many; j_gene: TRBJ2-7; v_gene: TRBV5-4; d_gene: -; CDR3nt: TGTGCCAGCAGCTTGGCAGAGAGTCGACACGAGCAGTACTTC; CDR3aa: CASSLAESRHEQYF
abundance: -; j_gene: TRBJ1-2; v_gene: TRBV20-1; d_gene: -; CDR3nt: TGCAGTGCTAGTGGCGACAGGCTTTATGGCTACACCTTC; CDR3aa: CSASGDRLYGYTF
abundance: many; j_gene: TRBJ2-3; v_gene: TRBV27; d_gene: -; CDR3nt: TGTGCCAGCGCCTTGAGCGGCACAGATACGCAGTATTTT; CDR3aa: CASALSGTDTQYF
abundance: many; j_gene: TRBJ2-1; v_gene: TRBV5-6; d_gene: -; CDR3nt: TGTGCCAGCAGCGCTTGGGGTGGCTATGAGCAGTTCTTC; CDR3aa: CASSAWGGYEQFF
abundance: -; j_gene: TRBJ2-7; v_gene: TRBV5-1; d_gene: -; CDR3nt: TGCGCCAGCAGCTTGGCGGGAGTGGGCGAGCAGTACTTC; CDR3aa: CASSLAGVGEQYF
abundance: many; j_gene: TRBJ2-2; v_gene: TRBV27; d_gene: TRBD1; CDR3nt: TGTGCCAGCAGGGAACAGGGGGCGGTCGAAACCGGGGAGCTGTTTTTT; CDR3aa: CASREQGAVETGELFF
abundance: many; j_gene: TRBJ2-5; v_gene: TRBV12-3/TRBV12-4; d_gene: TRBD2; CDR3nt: TGTGCCAGCAGTCATAGCGGGAGGGCCGGCGAGACCCAGTACTTC; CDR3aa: CASSHSGRAGETQYF
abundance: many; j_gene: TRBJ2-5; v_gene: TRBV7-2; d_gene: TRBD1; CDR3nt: TGTGCCAGCAGTCGACAGGGGCAAGATACCCAGTACTTC; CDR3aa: CASSRQGQDTQYF
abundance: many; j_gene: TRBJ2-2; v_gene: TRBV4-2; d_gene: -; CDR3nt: TGTGCCAGCAGCCAAGACTCGGACAGTAACACCGGGGAGCTGTTTTTT; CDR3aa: CASSQDSDSNTGELFF
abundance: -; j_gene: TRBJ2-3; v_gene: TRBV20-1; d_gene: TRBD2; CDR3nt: TGCAGTGCTAGGGGGACTAGCGGAAGCACAGATACGCAGTATTTT; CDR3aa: CSARGTSGSTDTQYF
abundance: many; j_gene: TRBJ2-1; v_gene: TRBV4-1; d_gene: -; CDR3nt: TGCGCCAGCAGCCAAGATCCTGCGAGCTCCTACAATGAGCAGTTCTTC; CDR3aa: CASSQDPASSYNEQFF
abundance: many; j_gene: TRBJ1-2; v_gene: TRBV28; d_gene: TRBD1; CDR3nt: TGTGCCAGCAGTTTAGTGTCGGCAGGGGGCGAAGATGCTGGCTACACCTTC; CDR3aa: CASSLVSAGGEDAGYTF
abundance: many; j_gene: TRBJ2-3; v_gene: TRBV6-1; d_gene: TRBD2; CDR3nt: TGTGCCAGCAGGACTAGCGGGAGGGCGGATACGCAGTATTTT; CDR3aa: CASRTSGRADTQYF
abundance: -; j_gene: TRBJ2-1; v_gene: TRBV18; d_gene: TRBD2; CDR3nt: TGTGCCAGCTCACGACTAGCGGGAGTCCTTAGCAATGAGCAGTTCTTC; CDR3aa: CASSRLAGVLSNEQFF
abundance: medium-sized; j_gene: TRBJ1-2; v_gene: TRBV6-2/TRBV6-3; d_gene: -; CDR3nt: TGTGCCAGCAGTCCCTTGGTGGGATCGGGTGGCTACACCTTC; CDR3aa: CASSPLVGSGGYTF
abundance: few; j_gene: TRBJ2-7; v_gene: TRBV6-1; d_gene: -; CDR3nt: TGTGCCAGCACCGACGTGGGCAGTTCCCCCGAGCAGTACTTC; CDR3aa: CASTDVGSSPEQYF
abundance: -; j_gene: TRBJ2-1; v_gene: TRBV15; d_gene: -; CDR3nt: TGTGCCACCAGCAGAGAGGGCGGGAATGAGCAGTTCTTC; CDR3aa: CATSREGGNEQFF
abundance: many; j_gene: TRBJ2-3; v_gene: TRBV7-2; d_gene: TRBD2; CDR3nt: TGTGCCAGCAGCTTACGGACTAGCGGGTGGGGTACGCAGTATTTT; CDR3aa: CASSLRTSGWGTQYF
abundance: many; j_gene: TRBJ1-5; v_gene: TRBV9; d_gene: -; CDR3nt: TGTGCCAGCAGCGCAGGGACCTATAGCAATCAGCCCCAGCATTTT; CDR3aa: CASSAGTYSNQPQHF
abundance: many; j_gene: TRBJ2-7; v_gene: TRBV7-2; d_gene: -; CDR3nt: TGTGCCAGCAGCTCCATCTACGAGCAGTACTTC; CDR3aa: CASSSIYEQYF
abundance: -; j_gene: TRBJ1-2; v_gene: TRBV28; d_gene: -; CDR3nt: TGTGCCAGCAGTTTAGTGACAGGTCCTATTCACTATGACTACACCTTC; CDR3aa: CASSLVTGPIHYDYTF
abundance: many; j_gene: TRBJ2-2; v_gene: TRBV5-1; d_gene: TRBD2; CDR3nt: TGCGCCAGCACCTCTCTAGCGGGGGACCCGGGGACCGGGGAGCTGTTTTTT; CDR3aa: CASTSLAGDPGTGELFF
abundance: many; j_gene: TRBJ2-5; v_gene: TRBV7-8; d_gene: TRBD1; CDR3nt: TGTGCCAGCAGCGTCGGGACAGCTCAAGAGACCCAGTACTTC; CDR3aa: CASSVGTAQETQYF
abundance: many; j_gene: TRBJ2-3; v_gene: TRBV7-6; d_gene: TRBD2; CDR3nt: TGTGCCAGCAGCTTAGGTCCTAGCGGGAGGTCAGATACGCAGTATTTT; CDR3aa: CASSLGPSGRSDTQYF
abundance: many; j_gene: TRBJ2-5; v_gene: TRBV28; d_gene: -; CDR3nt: TGTGCCAGCAGTTTATCCTCTACGGGGGAGTACCAAGAGACCCAGTACTTC; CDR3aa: CASSLSSTGEYQETQYF
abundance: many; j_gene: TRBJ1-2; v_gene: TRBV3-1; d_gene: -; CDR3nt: TGTGCCAGCAGCCGTTCCCAGCGAGGCTACACCTTC; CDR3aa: CASSRSQRGYTF
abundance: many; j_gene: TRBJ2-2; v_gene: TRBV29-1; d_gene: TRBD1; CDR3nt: TGCAGCGTTGGGACAGGGGGCGACACCGGGGAGCTGTTTTTT; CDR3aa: CSVGTGGDTGELFF
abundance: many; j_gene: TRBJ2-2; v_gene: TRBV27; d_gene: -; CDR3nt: TGTGCCACCAGCCCTTTTGACTTTATATCGAACACCGGGGAGCTGTTTTTT; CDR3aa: CATSPFDFISNTGELFF
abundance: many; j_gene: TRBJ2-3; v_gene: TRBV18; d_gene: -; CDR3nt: TGTGCCAGCTCACCTACACCCGCTAGCGATTGGGGTGGAGATACGCAGTATTTT; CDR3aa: CASSPTPASDWGGDTQYF
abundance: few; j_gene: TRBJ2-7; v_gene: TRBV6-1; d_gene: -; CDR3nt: TGTGCCAGCAGTGTCTTGAGCTCCTACGAGCAGTACTTC; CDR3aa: CASSVLSSYEQYF
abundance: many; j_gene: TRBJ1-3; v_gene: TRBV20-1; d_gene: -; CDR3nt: TGCAGTGCTAGAGCCATACCGAGCTCTGGAAACACCATATATTTT; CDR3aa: CSARAIPSSGNTIYF
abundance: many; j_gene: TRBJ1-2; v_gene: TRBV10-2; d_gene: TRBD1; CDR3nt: TGCGCCAGCAGAGGGACAGGGGACTATGGCTACACCTTC; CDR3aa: CASRGTGDYGYTF
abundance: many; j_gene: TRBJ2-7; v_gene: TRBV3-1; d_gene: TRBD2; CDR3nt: TGTGCCAGCAGCCAAGATGCAGCGGGAGCCAAGGCGCAGTACTTC; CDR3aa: CASSQDAAGAKAQYF
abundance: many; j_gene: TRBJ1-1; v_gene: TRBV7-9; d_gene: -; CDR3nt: TGTGCCAGCAGCTATGCAGGGTCCACTGAAGCTTTCTTT; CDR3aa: CASSYAGSTEAFF
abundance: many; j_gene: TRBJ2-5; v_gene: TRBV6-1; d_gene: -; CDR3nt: TGTGCCAGCAGTAAAGGAGGGCCACCCCAAGAGACCCAGTACTTC; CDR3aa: CASSKGGPPQETQYF
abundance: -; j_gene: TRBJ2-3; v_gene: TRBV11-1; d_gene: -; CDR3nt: TGTGCCAGCAGCGTCATTGATGGTTGGGTGCTCACAGATACGCAGTATTTT; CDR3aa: CASSVIDGWVLTDTQYF
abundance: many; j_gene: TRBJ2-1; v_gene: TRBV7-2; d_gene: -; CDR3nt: TGTGCCAGCAGCTACCCAGGGGCAGGATCCTACAATGAGCAGTTCTTC; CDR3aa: CASSYPGAGSYNEQFF
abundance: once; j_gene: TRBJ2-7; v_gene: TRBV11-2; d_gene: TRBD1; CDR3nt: TGTGCCAGCAGCTTCGCAGGGGGCTCCTACGAGCAGTACTTC; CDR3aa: CASSFAGGSYEQYF